This passage covers 5 T cell receptor beta chains from one sample sequenced in a study of pediatric ulcerative colitis. Sequencing used immunoSEQ multiplex PCR; TCRdb keeps in-frame clones, though not all of them. There are around 64,000 clones in the sample; 85% to 90% occur only once, and approximately 3.7% lies in the top ten. The specimen was blood. The receptors here all came from a boy younger than 18 with severe ulcerative colitis.

J is TRBJ2-1 and V is TRBV7-8; no clear D. Germline V lookup: CDR1 SGHVS, CDR2 FQNEAQ. The V gene lost 3 bases and the J gene lost 10 bases, with 7 bases spanning the gap. The CDR3 is 11 residues long. Here the CDR3 DNA reads TGTGCCAGCAGCTTTGCGCCCGAGCAGTTCTTC. Protein sequence: CASSFAPEQFF.

The DNA of the CDR3 is TGTGCCAGCAGCCAAGAGGGGCTAGCGGGAGTCAATGAGCAGTTCTTC. Encoded protein: CASSQEGLAGVNEQFF. The chain recombines TRBV4-2 with TRBJ2-1, with TRBD2 identical over 10 bases. J gave up 6 bases and V 0 bases, and 5 bases lay outside the gene matches. The CDR3 is 16 residues long. Germline values: CDR1 LGHNA, CDR2 YNFKEQ.

This clone was found a few times. The chain employs TRBV6-1 and TRBJ2-3; 10 positions match TRBD2. Germline loops: CDR1 MNHNS, CDR2 SASEGT. The CDR3 totals 18 residues. V was clipped by 2 bases and J by 1 base; unmatched bases: 9. CDR3 DNA: TGTGCCAGCAGTGAAATTCCTAGCGGGAGAGGGGGCACAGATACGCAGTATTTT. Translated: CASSEIPSGRGGTDTQYF.

The V call is TRBV27, the J call TRBJ1-1, with TRBD1 as a possible D gene (6 bases). Looked up from germline, CDR1 is MNHEY and CDR2 is SMNVEV (reference sequence). The CDR3 is 13 residues long. Trimming cost V 4 bases and J 1 base, with 7 bases left between them. CDR3 sequence reads: CASSWGQNTEAFF. CDR3 nucleotide sequence: TGTGCCAGCAGTTGGGGACAGAACACTGAAGCTTTCTTT.

The chain uses TRBV12-5 and TRBJ1-2, with TRBD1 as a possible D gene (5 bases). V shed 2 bases and J shed 3 bases, with 7 bases lying between them. The germline gives CDR1 LGHNT, CDR2 FRNRAP. CDR3 size: 13 residues. CDR3 residues: CASGLLGDYGYTF. CDR3 DNA: TGTGCTAGTGGTTTGTTGGGGGACTATGGCTACACCTTC.